Ten or more counts support the clone carrying this TCR beta chain. Its antigen is currently unknown. The data originate from a study of neurological immune-mediated disorders. Study findings and constraints: HTLV-1-associated myelopathy had the most TCR clonal expansion, and multiple sclerosis had the least, less than healthy controls. Expanded clones shared no CDR3 amino acid sequences across subjects, suggesting private repertoires in all groups.

Trimming removed 5 bases at V and 2 bases at J, with 16 bases between. Germline values: CDR1 DFQATT, CDR2 SNEGSKA (reference sequence). The CDR3 loop spans 15 amino acids. The cDNA was generated through 5'RACE incorporating 10-nucleotide random UMIs. TCRdb called the 5' RACE reads again in MiXCR, with one record for every CDR3 protein. The table records 36,000 or so distinct CDR3 sequences, approximately 10% of them present only once. Source material was 2 million unsorted PBMCs, stored at -80 °C in RNAlater. This rearrangement joins TRBV20-1 to TRBJ1-5; D ambiguous. Sample: PBMCs. The origin of this receptor is a woman between 25 and 40 years old with HTLV-1-associated myelopathy (HAM/TSP). CDR3 amino acids: CSAGSPAGGNQPQHF. In nucleotides, the CDR3 is TGCAGTGCTGGGTCCCCCGCGGGAGGCAATCAGCCCCAGCATTTT.